Following are 11 T cell receptor beta chains from one sample sequenced in a study of technical replicates of blood from several donors. Data came from immunoSEQ multiplex PCR; TCRdb stores just in-frame clones and leaves some out. The repertoire holds roughly 70,000 clones, with around 96% as singletons. The sequencing sample was made of T cells isolated from PBMCs. The receptor source for this set is a human donor in good health.

The DNA for the CDR3 is TGTGCCAGCAGCTTAACTGATTTTGCAAACTCTGGAAACACCATATATTTT. This encodes CASSLTDFANSGNTIYF. The chain recombines TRBV7-6 with TRBJ1-3; D gene unclear. The CDR3 sequence is 17 residues long. The germline V gene has CDR1 SGHVS and CDR2 FNYEAQ. V lost 2 bases and J lost 0, with 14 bases in between.

This chain connects TRBV6-5 to TRBJ1-5; D uncertain. The V end was cut by 0 bases, the J end by 6 bases, with 6 bases between. CDR1 MNHEY and CDR2 SVGAGI come from the germline V gene. This CDR3 comprises 13 residues. The CDR3: CASSYSSVQPQHF. The CDR3 DNA follows: TGTGCCAGCAGTTACTCCTCCGTTCAGCCCCAGCATTTT.

The genes are TRBV27 and TRBJ2-5, with 7 bases fitting TRBD2. Germline V gene sequence: CDR1 MNHEY, CDR2 SMNVEV (reference sequence). V was clipped by 1 base and J by 5 bases; unmatched bases: 4. This CDR3 region has 14 residues. The CDR3 loop reads CASSLFRRGETQYF. The CDR3 DNA follows: TGTGCCAGCAGTTTATTCCGGCGGGGGGAGACCCAGTACTTC.

The chain employs TRBV28 and TRBJ1-4; 10 bases match TRBD1. V shed 5 bases and J 10 bases; nucleotides not matched to a gene: 4. Germline lookup yields CDR1 MDHEN and CDR2 SYDVKM. The CDR3 has 13 residues. The CDR3 reads CASSTGQGPKLFF. CDR3 nucleotide sequence: TGTGCCAGCAGTACGGGACAGGGGCCAAAACTGTTTTTT.

This chain links TRBV5-1 with TRBJ1-3, with D uncertain. V shed 7 bases and J shed 3 bases, with 11 bases lying between them. This CDR3 has 13 residues. Germline V gene sequence: CDR1 SGHRS, CDR2 YFSETQ. This CDR3 reads CASPQEYGNTIYF. CDR3 in DNA: TGCGCCAGCCCCCAAGAGTATGGAAACACCATATATTTT. The full variable domain, with the rest looked up from reference TRBV5-1 and TRBJ1-3, is KAGVTQTPRYLIKTRGQQVTLSCSPISGHRSVSWYQQTPGQGLQFLFEYFSETQRNKGNFPGRFSGRQFSNSRSEMNVSTLELGDSALYLCASPQEYGNTIYFGEGSWLTVV.

This chain connects TRBV28 to TRBJ2-7, with TRBD2 identical over 12 bases. Per the germline V gene, CDR1 is MDHEN and CDR2 is SYDVKM. J was trimmed by 6 bases and V by 4 bases; bases with no gene match: 10. The CDR3 contains 16 residues. CDR3 sequence: CASSWRLAGVTGEQYF. CDR3 coding DNA: TGTGCCAGCAGTTGGCGACTAGCGGGAGTGACCGGCGAGCAGTACTTC.

The chain employs TRBV27 and TRBJ2-1, with TRBD2 as a possible D gene (5 bases). V was clipped by 3 bases and J by 10 bases, with 13 bases between them. The length of the CDR3 is 13 residues. Germline-derived CDR1 and CDR2 are MNHEY and SMNVEV (reference sequence). CDR3 loop: CASSFAPREEQFF. DNA for the CDR3: TGTGCCAGCAGTTTCGCCCCTCGGGAAGAGCAGTTCTTC.

This chain joins TRBV7-3 and TRBJ2-2; the D is unclear. This CDR3 comprises 13 residues. V lost 2 bases, J lost 6 bases, and 7 bases lay in between. In germline, CDR1 is SGHTA, CDR2 FQGTGA. The CDR3 loop reads CASSLYGAGELFF. CDR3 DNA: TGTGCCAGCAGCTTATATGGAGCCGGGGAGCTGTTTTTT.

The chain combines TRBV7-2 with TRBJ2-1; TRBD2 matches 13 bases. The germline V gene encodes CDR1 SGHTA and CDR2 FQGNSA. The CDR3 totals 16 residues. V trimming: 4 bases; J trimming: 9 bases; junction bases outside the gene matches: 9. Here the CDR3 DNA reads TGTGCCAGCAGCTCCCCTACTAGCGGGAGGGCCGGTGAGCAGTTCTTC. It encodes CASSSPTSGRAGEQFF. Based on the CDR3 plus reference TRBV7-2 and TRBJ2-1, the full variable domain is GAGVSQSPSNKVTEKGKDVELRCDPISGHTALYWYRQSLGQGLEFLIYFQGNSAPDKSGLPSDRFSAERTGGSVSTLTIQRTQQEDSAVYLCASSSPTSGRAGEQFFGPGTRLTVL.

This chain connects TRBV30 to TRBJ2-7, with 8 positions matching TRBD1. The CDR3 totals 14 residues. Trimming removed 5 bases from V and 4 bases from J; junction bases left unmatched: 10. Germline CDR1 is GTSNPN and CDR2 is SVGIG (reference sequence). The CDR3 nucleotides are TGTGCCTGGGTCCTCGACGACAGGGGTTACGAGCAGTACTTC. Its translation: CAWVLDDRGYEQYF.

This rearrangement joins TRBV6-6 to TRBJ1-4; 7 bases are a match to TRBD1. V was pared by 4 bases and J by 3 bases, with 5 bases of the junction left unmatched. Germline V CDR1 and CDR2: MNHNY, SVGAGI (reference sequence). CDR3 length equals 15 residues. Written as DNA, the CDR3 is TGTGCCAGCAGTTTAGAGGGGGCGGCTAATGAAAAACTGTTTTTT. This codes for CASSLEGAANEKLFF.